Included here is one TCR beta chain sequence, with context. No antigen is known for it. This specimen comes from a study of cytomegalovirus exposure and HLA in healthy donors. The study's findings and limits: Across all donors, roughly uniform sequencing depth was an assumption of the presence/absence analyses.

Germline values: CDR1 MGHDK, CDR2 SYGVNS. CDR3 length: 14 amino acids. With V trimmed by 4 bases and J by 2 bases, 4 bases remained unmatched. Primers included in the PCR were 60 Vbeta and 13 Jbeta primers. The assay was immunoSEQ multiplex PCR, and TCRdb's table has in-frame clones only and misses some. The table has roughly 130,000 clones, roughly 78% seen once. The sample was PBMCs. The sequence was obtained from a male donor in good health and CMV-seronegative. The J gene is TRBJ2-7, the V gene TRBV25-1; 8 bases are shared with TRBD1. CDR3 nucleotide sequence: TGTGCCAGCAGTGCCCGGGACAGGACCTACGAGCAGTACTTC. Encoded protein: CASSARDRTYEQYF.